This T cell receptor (beta chain) was obtained from a study of blood T cell repertoires in COVID-19. Study-level background: Italy, Spain and the United States were the sources of the convalescent and acute COVID-19 samples.

CDR1 is KGHSH and CDR2 is LQKENI in the germline V gene. V shed 2 bases and J 4 bases; nucleotides not matched to a gene: 2. The CDR3 extends over 14 amino acids. Clones were sequenced by immunoSEQ multiplex PCR, and TCRdb holds only the in-frame ones, with some missing. This table holds hundreds of thousands of clones, approximately 86% found once. The TCR was taken from a man aged 70 or older with acute or convalescent COVID-19. The material sequenced was peripheral blood. The V and J genes are TRBV18 and TRBJ1-3; 7 bases line up with TRBD1. The CDR3 loop is CASSPGTVGNTIYF. DNA of the CDR3: TGTGCCAGCTCACCAGGGACAGTAGGAAACACCATATATTTT.